Listed below are T cell receptor beta chains from one sample, sequenced in a study of immune evolution from preneoplasia to lung adenocarcinoma. Some clones are missing from TCRdb's copy, which holds only in-frame ones; the method was immunoSEQ multiplex PCR. This sample yields 11,000 to 15,000 clones, of which approximately 78% are seen a single time; 4.2% belongs to the top ten. The sample was FFPE minimally invasive lung adenocarcinoma tissue. These receptors were obtained from a person between 70 and 80 years old with lung adenocarcinoma. CDR3s include the opening cysteine and the closing phenylalanine or tryptophan. A D gene is named only where the DNA matches it firmly. The size entry is marked missing in some rows and otherwise reads once, few, many or a size class.

-,-,TRBV5-1,TRBJ1-6,CASSTGTINSPLHF,TGCGCCAGCAGCACCGGGACAATTAATTCACCCCTCCACTTT
-,-,TRBV15,TRBJ1-1,CATSRDRGSINTEAFF,TGTGCCACCAGCAGAGATCGAGGGTCCATAAACACTGAAGCTTTCTTT
TRBD1,-,TRBV18,TRBJ2-3,CASSPGQGTDTQYF,TGTGCCAGCTCACCGGGACAGGGAACAGATACGCAGTATTTT
TRBD2,-,TRBV6-1,TRBJ2-2,CASSAYGAPSGRSYTGELFF,TGTGCCAGCAGTGCCTACGGGGCCCCTAGCGGGAGGTCGTACACCGGGGAGCTGTTTTTT
TRBD1,-,TRBV14,TRBJ1-2,CASSQQDRGYGYTF,TGTGCCAGCAGCCAACAGGACAGGGGGTATGGCTACACCTTC
TRBD2,-,TRBV4-1,TRBJ2-1,CASSQVTSGAEREQFF,TGCGCCAGCAGCCAAGTAACTAGCGGGGCCGAGCGTGAGCAGTTCTTC
TRBD1,-,TRBV7-3,TRBJ2-1,CASSLMGQEGYNEQFF,TGTGCCAGCAGCTTAATGGGACAGGAGGGCTACAATGAGCAGTTCTTC
TRBD1,-,TRBV10-3,TRBJ2-1,CAIERAGGNEQFF,TGTGCCATCGAGAGGGCAGGGGGTAATGAGCAGTTCTTC
TRBD1,once,TRBV6-6,TRBJ1-4,CASSYTGQALNEKLFF,TGTGCCAGCAGTTACACGGGACAGGCGCTTAATGAAAAACTGTTTTTT
-,-,TRBV9,TRBJ2-5,CASSLYGAGETQYF,TGTGCCAGCAGCCTCTACGGGGCAGGGGAGACCCAGTACTTC
-,-,TRBV29-1,TRBJ1-1,CSVGQVGIGSEAFF,TGCAGCGTTGGACAGGTTGGTATTGGTTCTGAAGCTTTCTTT
-,-,TRBV4-1,TRBJ2-7,CASSQDQGYEQYF,TGCGCCAGCAGCCAGGACCAGGGTTACGAGCAGTACTTC
TRBD2,once,TRBV10-3,TRBJ2-7,CAYGTTREDEQYF,TGTGCCTACGGGACCACTCGGGAGGACGAGCAGTACTTC
-,few,TRBV7-8,TRBJ1-5,CASSARVGSQPQHF,TGTGCCAGCAGCGCCAGGGTGGGCAGTCAGCCCCAGCATTTT
-,-,TRBV6-1,TRBJ1-2,CASRVSLGGYTF,TGTGCCAGCAGGGTTTCCCTGGGTGGCTACACCTTC
-,once,TRBV4-1,TRBJ2-1,CASSQVQQGINEQFF,TGCGCCAGCAGCCAAGTTCAACAGGGTATCAATGAGCAGTTCTTC
-,-,TRBV6-5,TRBJ1-3,CASSPDTGNTIYF,TGTGCCAGCAGTCCCGACACTGGAAACACCATATATTTT
-,-,TRBV2,TRBJ1-4,CASSVGSRRANEKLFF,TGTGCCAGCAGTGTAGGGTCGCGAAGAGCTAATGAAAAACTGTTTTTT